What follows are 17 T cell receptor beta chains derived from one specimen sequenced in a study of identifying expanded T cells in peripheral blood. The assay was immunoSEQ multiplex PCR, and TCRdb's table has in-frame clones only and misses some. The data contain some 97,000 clones, 80% to 90% of them singletons. The sample consisted of blood. These receptors originate from a person aged 18 to 75 in good health.

The CDR3 bases are TGTGCCAGCAGCTTGGGGGTGGGGAGATTGAACACTGAAGCTTTCTTT. Encoded protein: CASSLGVGRLNTEAFF. This chain uses TRBV5-4 with TRBJ1-1; D gene ambiguous. The CDR3 spans 16 residues. Germline values: CDR1 SGHNT, CDR2 YYREEE (reference sequence). Trimming removed 0 bases at V and 0 bases at J, with 12 bases between.

Concerning this clone itself: Mismatch with germline at one junction end may stem from a read error. The chain recombines TRBV4-2 with TRBJ1-2; D is unclear. Germline values: CDR1 LGHNA, CDR2 YNFKEQ. The CDR3 runs 15 residues. DNA of the CDR3: TGTGCCAGCAGCCAAGATCAGGCCGCCGCCGGTGGCCACACCTTC. This codes for CASSQDQAAAGGHTF.

The V gene is TRBV5-6, the J gene TRBJ1-2; no definite D call. Germline values: CDR1 SGHDT, CDR2 YYEEEE. This CDR3 is built from 12 residues. The V gene lost 4 bases and the J gene lost 6 bases, with 10 bases spanning the gap. The DNA for the CDR3 is TGTGCCAGCAGCGACCCTTCAGATGGCTACACCTTC. This translates into CASSDPSDGYTF.

This chain uses TRBV5-1 with TRBJ1-1, with a weak D call TRBD1 (5 bases). The CDR3 is made up of 15 amino acids. CDR1 and CDR2 (germline): SGHRS, YFSETQ. The V and J ends lost 4 bases and 6 bases respectively, with 19 bases between them. This CDR3 is CASSPVGGGKPEAFF. The CDR3, as DNA: TGCGCCAGCAGCCCGGTCGGGGGAGGGAAACCTGAAGCTTTCTTT. The full variable domain, rest sourced from reference TRBV5-1 and TRBJ1-1, is KAGVTQTPRYLIKTRGQQVTLSCSPISGHRSVSWYQQTPGQGLQFLFEYFSETQRNKGNFPGRFSGRQFSNSRSEMNVSTLELGDSALYLCASSPVGGGKPEAFFGQGTRLTVV.

This clone was found once. This rearrangement joins TRBV7-9 to TRBJ1-2; D not certain. Germline assignment: CDR1 SEHNR and CDR2 FQNEAQ (reference sequence). V gave up 1 base and J gave up 4 bases, with 4 bases separating them. This CDR3 has 12 amino acids. CDR3 DNA sequence: TGTGCCAGCAGCTTAGGGTTCTATGGCTACACCTTC. Translation gives CASSLGFYGYTF.

The rearrangement links TRBV7-6 to TRBJ2-7, with D perhaps assigned TRBD1 or TRBD2 (5 bases each). Germline-derived CDR1 and CDR2 are SGHVS and FNYEAQ. With 8 bases removed from V and 4 bases from J, the gap between germline ends came to 12 bases. This CDR3 has 12 residues. The CDR3 region has the DNA TGTGCCAGCGTCGGGGACGGGTACGAGCAGTACTTC. Translating gives CASVGDGYEQYF. The whole variable domain, remainder taken from reference TRBV7-6 and TRBJ2-7, is GAGVSQSPRYKVTKRGQDVALRCDPISGHVSLYWYRQALGQGPEFLTYFNYEAQQDKSGLPNDRFSAERPEGSISTLTIQRTEQRDSAMYRCASVGDGYEQYFGPGTRLTVT.

This rearrangement joins TRBV19 to TRBJ1-1; weak D call: TRBD1 (6 bases). V was cut by 3 bases and J by 0 bases, with 8 bases left in between. CDR3 size: 14 residues. Germline lookup yields CDR1 LNHDA and CDR2 SQIVND (reference sequence). CDR3 sequence reads: CASSIQGMNTEAFF. As DNA, the CDR3 is TGTGCCAGTAGTATTCAGGGGATGAACACTGAAGCTTTCTTT.

This chain connects TRBV30 to TRBJ1-3; D ambiguous. The CDR3 is 14 residues long. Between the trimmed V and J ends, which lost 0 bases and 4 bases, there was a span of 10 bases. CDR1 is GTSNPN, CDR2 SVGIG, per germline (reference sequence). The CDR3 spells CAWSVVSSGNTIYF. CDR3 DNA: TGTGCCTGGAGTGTAGTCAGTTCAGGAAACACCATATATTTT. The full variable domain, rest sourced from reference TRBV30 and TRBJ1-3, is SQTIHQWPATLVQPVGSPLSLECTVEGTSNPNLYWYRQAAGRGLQLLFYSVGIGQISSEVPQNLSASRPQDRQFILSSKKLLLSDSGFYLCAWSVVSSGNTIYFGEGSWLTVV.

The chain uses TRBV7-2 and TRBJ2-3; no reliable D call. Trimming shortened V by 1 base and J by 5 bases, and 10 bases separated the two germline ends. Germline loops: CDR1 SGHTA, CDR2 FQGNSA. The CDR3 runs to 14 residues. As DNA, the CDR3 is TGTGCCAGCAGCTTAGTAGTAATGTTAGATACGCAGTATTTT. Its protein product is CASSLVVMLDTQYF.

V and J are TRBV7-3 and TRBJ1-6; D not resolved. V lost 2 bases and J 10 bases, leaving 12 bases between the germline ends. The CDR3 is 14 amino acids. Per germline, CDR1 SGHTA and CDR2 FQGTGA. The CDR3 DNA reads as TGTGCCAGCAGCTTAGGGAATCCGCAATCACCCCTCCACTTT. This encodes CASSLGNPQSPLHF.

The genes are TRBV11-2 and TRBJ1-6; D might be TRBD1 (5 bases). Germline V CDR1 and CDR2: SGHAT, FQNNGV. The CDR3 has 13 residues. Trimming stripped 4 bases from V and 7 bases from J, with 8 bases between. The CDR3 reads CASSSDRNSPLHF. The CDR3 nucleotides are TGTGCCAGCAGCTCCGACAGAAATTCACCCCTCCACTTT.

This clone showed up just once. The gene calls are TRBV18 and TRBJ1-1; D is possibly TRBD1 (5 bases). CDR1 is KGHSH, CDR2 LQKENI, per germline. The germline V and J ends were trimmed by 5 bases and 2 bases, with 15 bases remaining between them. The length of the CDR3 is 15 residues. CDR3 sequence reads: CASSSQTDQNTEAFF. CDR3 sequence (DNA): TGTGCCAGCTCATCTCAGACAGACCAAAACACTGAAGCTTTCTTT.

This chain uses TRBV6-5 with TRBJ1-1, with D unclear. The CDR3 sequence is 11 residues long. Germline loops: CDR1 MNHEY, CDR2 SVGAGI. The ends were cut back, 10 bases at V and 0 bases at J, with 6 bases in the middle. The CDR3 sequence is CATRMNTEAFF. The CDR3 region has the DNA TGTGCCACCCGCATGAACACTGAAGCTTTCTTT.

The J gene is TRBJ1-1, the V gene TRBV7-9; D not certain. This CDR3 contains 13 residues. Trimming shortened V by 2 bases and J by 7 bases, and 11 bases separated the two germline ends. Looked up from germline, CDR1 is SEHNR and CDR2 is FQNEAQ (reference sequence). As DNA, the CDR3 is TGTGCCAGCAGCTTAATCCCGGTGGGTGAAGCTTTCTTT. Its protein is CASSLIPVGEAFF.

The chain employs TRBV14 and TRBJ2-1; D remains ambiguous. Germline V gene lookup returns CDR1 SGHDN and CDR2 FVKESK. CDR3 length equals 15 residues. The V end was cut by 0 bases, the J end by 0 bases, with 6 bases between. The CDR3 nucleotides read TGTGCCAGCAGCCAAGATCACGGCTCCTACAATGAGCAGTTCTTC. Its translation is CASSQDHGSYNEQFF.

In regard to this clone: This specimen includes other DNA sequences encoding the same CDR3. This chain links TRBV30 with TRBJ1-1; D is undetermined. The germline gives CDR1 GTSNPN, CDR2 SVGIG (reference sequence). V gave up 0 bases and J gave up 1 base, with 6 bases separating them. CDR3 length equals 13 residues. CDR3 coding DNA: TGTGCCTGGAGTGTACGCCCGAACACTGAAGCTTTCTTT. It encodes CAWSVRPNTEAFF.

The genes are TRBV4-1 and TRBJ2-5; D is unclear. Germline CDR1 and CDR2: MGHRA and YSYEKL. The CDR3 runs to 13 residues. Between the trimmed V and J ends, which lost 0 bases and 11 bases, there was a span of 13 bases. Here the CDR3 reads CASSQDSLVRQYF. CDR3 in DNA: TGCGCCAGCAGCCAAGATTCATTGGTTAGGCAGTACTTC.